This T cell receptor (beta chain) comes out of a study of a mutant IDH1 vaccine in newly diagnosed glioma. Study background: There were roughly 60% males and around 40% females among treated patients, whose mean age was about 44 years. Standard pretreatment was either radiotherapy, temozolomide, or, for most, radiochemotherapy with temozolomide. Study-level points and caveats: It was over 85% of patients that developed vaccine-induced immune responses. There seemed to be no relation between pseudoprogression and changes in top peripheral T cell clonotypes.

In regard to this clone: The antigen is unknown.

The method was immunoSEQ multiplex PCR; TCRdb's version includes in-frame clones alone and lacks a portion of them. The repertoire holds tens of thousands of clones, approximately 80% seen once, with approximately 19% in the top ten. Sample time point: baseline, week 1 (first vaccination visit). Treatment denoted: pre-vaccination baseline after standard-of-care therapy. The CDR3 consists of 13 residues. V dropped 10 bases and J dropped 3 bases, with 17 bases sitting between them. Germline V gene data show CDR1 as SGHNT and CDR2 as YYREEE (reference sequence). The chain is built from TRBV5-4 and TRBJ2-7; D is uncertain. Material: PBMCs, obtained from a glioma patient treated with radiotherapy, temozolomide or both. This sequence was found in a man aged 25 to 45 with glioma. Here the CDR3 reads CAGRPESSYEQYF. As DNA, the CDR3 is TGTGCCGGGCGTCCGGAGTCCAGCTACGAGCAGTACTTC.